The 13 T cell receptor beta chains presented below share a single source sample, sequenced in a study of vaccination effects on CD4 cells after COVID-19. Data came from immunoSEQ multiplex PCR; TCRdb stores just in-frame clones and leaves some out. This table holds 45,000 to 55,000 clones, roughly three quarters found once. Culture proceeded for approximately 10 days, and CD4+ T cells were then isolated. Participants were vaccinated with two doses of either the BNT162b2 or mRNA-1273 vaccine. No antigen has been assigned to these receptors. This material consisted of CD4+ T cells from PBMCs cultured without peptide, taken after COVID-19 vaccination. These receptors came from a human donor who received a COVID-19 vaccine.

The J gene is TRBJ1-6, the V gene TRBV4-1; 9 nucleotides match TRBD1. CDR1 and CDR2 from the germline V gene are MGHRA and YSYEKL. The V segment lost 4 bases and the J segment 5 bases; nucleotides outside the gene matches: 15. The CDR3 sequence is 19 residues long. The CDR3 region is CASSPSFLIGQGNNSPLHF. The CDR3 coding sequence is TGCGCCAGCAGCCCCTCATTCTTAATCGGACAGGGGAATAATTCACCCCTCCACTTT.

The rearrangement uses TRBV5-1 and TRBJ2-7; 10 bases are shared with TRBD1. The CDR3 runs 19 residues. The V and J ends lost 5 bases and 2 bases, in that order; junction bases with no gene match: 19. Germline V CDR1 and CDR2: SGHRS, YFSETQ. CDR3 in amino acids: CASRQTHPLRQGATYEQYF. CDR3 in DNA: TGCGCCAGCAGACAAACACACCCGCTTCGACAGGGGGCAACCTACGAGCAGTACTTC.

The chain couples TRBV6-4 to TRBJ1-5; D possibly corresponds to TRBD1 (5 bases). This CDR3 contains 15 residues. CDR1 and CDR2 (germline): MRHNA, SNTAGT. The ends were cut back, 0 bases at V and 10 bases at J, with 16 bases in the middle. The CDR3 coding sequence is TGTGCCAGCAGTGACTCGACGGGGGAAGGGAGTCCCCAGCATTTT. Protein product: CASSDSTGEGSPQHF.

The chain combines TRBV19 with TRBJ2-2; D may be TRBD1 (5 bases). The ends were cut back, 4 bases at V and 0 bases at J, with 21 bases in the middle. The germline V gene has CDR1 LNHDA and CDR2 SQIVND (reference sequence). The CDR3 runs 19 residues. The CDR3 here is CASSTGMGGLETNTGELFF. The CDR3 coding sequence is TGTGCCAGTAGTACAGGGATGGGCGGTCTCGAGACGAACACCGGGGAGCTGTTTTTT.

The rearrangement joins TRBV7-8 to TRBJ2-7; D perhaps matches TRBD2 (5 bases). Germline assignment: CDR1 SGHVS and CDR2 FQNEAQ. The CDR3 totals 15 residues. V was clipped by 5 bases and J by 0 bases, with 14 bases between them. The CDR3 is CASSPRRTISYEQYF. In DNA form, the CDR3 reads TGTGCCAGCAGCCCTAGGAGGACCATCTCCTACGAGCAGTACTTC.

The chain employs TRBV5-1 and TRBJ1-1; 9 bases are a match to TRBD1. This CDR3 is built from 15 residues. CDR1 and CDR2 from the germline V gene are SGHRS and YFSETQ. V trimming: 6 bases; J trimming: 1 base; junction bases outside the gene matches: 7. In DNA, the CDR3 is TGCGCCAGCAACTACAGGGGGCAGGGGAACACTGAAGCTTTCTTT. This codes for CASNYRGQGNTEAFF.

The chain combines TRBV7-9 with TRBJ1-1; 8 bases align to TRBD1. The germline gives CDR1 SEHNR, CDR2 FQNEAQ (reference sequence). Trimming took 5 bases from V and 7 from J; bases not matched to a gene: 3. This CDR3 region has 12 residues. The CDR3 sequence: CASSRQGFEAFF. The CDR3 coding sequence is TGTGCCAGCAGCCGACAGGGGTTTGAAGCTTTCTTT.

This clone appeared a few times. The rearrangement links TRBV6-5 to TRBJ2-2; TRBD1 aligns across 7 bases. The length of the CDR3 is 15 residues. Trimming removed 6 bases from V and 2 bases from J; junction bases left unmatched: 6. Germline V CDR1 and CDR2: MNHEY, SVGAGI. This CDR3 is CASSLGDSNTGELFF. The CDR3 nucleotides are TGTGCCAGCAGCCTTGGGGACAGTAACACCGGGGAGCTGTTTTTT.

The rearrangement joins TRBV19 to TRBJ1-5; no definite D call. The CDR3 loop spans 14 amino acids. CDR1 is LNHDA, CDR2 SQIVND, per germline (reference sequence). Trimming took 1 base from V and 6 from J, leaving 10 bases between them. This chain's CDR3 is CASSIGLGSQPQHF. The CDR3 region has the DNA TGTGCCAGTAGTATAGGGCTGGGGAGTCAGCCCCAGCATTTT.

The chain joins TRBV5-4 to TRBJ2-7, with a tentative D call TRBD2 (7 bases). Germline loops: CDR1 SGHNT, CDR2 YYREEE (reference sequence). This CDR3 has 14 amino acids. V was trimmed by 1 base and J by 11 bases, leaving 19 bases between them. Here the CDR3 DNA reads TGTGCCAGCAGCTTGTTTGGCGGGGGCCCCTGGGAGTACTTC. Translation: CASSLFGGGPWEYF. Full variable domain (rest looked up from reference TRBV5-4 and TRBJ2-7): ETGVTQSPTHLIKTRGQQVTLRCSSQSGHNTVSWYQQALGQGPQFIFQYYREEENGRGNFPPRFSGLQFPNYSSELNVNALELDDSALYLCASSLFGGGPWEYFGPGTRLTVT.

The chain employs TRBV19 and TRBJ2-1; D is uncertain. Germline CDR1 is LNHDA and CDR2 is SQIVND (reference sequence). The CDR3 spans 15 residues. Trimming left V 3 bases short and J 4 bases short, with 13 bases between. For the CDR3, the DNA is TGTGCCAGTAGTATTTTCGTCGGTGGTTACAATGAGCAGTTCTTC. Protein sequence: CASSIFVGGYNEQFF. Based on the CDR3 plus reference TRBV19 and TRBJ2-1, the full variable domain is DGGITQSPKYLFRKEGQNVTLSCEQNLNHDAMYWYRQDPGQGLRLIYYSQIVNDFQKGDIAEGYSVSREKKESFPLTVTSAQKNPTAFYLCASSIFVGGYNEQFFGPGTRLTVL.

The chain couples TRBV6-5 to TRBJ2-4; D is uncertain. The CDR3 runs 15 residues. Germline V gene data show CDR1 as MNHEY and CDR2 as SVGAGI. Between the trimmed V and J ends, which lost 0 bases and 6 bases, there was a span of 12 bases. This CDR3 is CASSYSTLSGNIQYF. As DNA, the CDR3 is TGTGCCAGCAGTTACTCGACGCTGTCGGGAAACATTCAGTACTTC.

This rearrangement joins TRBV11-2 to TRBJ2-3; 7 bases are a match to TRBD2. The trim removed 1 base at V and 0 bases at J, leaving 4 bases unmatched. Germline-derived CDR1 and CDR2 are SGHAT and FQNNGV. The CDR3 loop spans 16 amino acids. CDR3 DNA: TGTGCCAGCAGCTTAGGTCTAGCGGCAAGCACAGATACGCAGTATTTT. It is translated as CASSLGLAASTDTQYF.